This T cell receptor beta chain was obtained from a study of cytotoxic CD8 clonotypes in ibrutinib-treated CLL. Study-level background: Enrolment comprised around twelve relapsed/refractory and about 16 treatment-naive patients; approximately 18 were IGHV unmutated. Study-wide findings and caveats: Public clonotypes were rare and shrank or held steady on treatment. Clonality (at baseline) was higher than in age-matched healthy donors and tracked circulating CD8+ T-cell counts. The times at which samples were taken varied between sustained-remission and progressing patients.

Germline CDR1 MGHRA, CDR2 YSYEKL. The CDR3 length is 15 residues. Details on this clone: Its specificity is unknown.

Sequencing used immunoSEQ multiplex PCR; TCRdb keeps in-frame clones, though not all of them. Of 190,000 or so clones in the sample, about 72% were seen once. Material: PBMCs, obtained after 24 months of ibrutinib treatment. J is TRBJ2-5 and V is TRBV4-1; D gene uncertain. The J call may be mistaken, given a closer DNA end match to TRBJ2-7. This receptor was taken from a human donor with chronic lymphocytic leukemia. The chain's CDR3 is CASSRRSGESYEQYF. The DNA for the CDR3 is TGCGCCAGCAGCCGCAGATCAGGCGAGTCCTACGAGCAGTACTTC.